The clone carrying this T cell receptor (beta chain) has more than one count but fewer than ten. Its antigen is currently unknown. This specimen comes from a study of T-cell reconstitution after alpha-beta-depleted transplantation in children. The study, taken as a whole, reports: After one year, T-cell counts and TCRbeta diversity mostly came from new T cells.

Unique molecular identifiers featured in how the TCRbeta library was prepared. MiXCR, applied by TCRdb to the PCR reads, yields one record per CDR3 protein. The table shows about 510,000 distinct CDR3 sequences, with about 10% occurring only once. The CDR3 consists of 15 residues. Germline V gene data show CDR1 as SGHTA and CDR2 as FQGNSA. Trimming removed 1 base at V and 7 bases at J, with 16 bases between. This material consisted of PBMCs, mostly from graft donor cells, taken 180 days after TCRalphabeta/CD19-depleted stem cell transplant. This chain connects TRBV7-2 to TRBJ2-5; possible D gene TRBD1, 5 bases. This clonotype originated in a female patient aged 2-9 years who had a stem cell transplant for aplastic anemia, so the T cells may come from the graft donor. The CDR3 region is CASSLEWASRGTQYF. CDR3 sequence (DNA): TGTGCCAGCAGCTTAGAATGGGCTAGTAGGGGGACCCAGTACTTC.